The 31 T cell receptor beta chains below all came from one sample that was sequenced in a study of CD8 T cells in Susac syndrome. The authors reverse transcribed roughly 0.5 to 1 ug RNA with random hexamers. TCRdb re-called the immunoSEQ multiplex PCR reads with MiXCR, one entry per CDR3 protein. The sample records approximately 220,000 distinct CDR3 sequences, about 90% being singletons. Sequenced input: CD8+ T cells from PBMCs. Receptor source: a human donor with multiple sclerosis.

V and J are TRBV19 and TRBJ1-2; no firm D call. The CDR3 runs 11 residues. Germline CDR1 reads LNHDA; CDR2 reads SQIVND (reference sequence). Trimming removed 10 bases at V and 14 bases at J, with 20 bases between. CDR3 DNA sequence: TGTGCCACCTCGGCGGGAGCGTTCTATACCTTC. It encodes CATSAGAFYTF.

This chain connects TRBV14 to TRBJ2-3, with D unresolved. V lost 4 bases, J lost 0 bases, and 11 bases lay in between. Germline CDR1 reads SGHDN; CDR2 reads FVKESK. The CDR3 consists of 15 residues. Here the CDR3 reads CASSRRVSSTDTQYF. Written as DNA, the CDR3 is TGTGCCAGCAGCCGACGGGTCTCTAGCACAGATACGCAGTATTTT.

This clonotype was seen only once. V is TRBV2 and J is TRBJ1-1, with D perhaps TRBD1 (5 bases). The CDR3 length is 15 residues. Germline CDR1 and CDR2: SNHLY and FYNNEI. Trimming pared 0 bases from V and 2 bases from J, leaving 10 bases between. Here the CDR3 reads CASSEAGTGNTEAFF. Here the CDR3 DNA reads TGTGCCAGCAGTGAAGCGGGGACGGGTAACACTGAAGCTTTCTTT.

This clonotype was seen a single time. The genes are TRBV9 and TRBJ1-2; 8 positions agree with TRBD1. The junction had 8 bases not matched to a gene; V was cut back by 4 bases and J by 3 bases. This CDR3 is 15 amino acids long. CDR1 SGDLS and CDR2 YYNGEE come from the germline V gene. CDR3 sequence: CASSLAGGSYYGYTF. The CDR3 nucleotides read TGTGCCAGCAGCCTAGCAGGGGGCTCGTACTATGGCTACACCTTC.

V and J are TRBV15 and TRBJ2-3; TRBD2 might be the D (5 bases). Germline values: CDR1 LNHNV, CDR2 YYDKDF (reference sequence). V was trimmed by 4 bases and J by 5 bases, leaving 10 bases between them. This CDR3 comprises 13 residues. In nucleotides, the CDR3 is TGTGCCACCAGCACTCGACGGGGAGATACGCAGTATTTT. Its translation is CATSTRRGDTQYF.

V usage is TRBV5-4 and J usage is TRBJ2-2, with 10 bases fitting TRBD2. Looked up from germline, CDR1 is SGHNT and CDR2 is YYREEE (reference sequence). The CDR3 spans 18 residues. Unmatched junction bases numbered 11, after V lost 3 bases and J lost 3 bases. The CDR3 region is CASSSSGGTSDYTGELFF. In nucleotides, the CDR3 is TGTGCCAGCAGCTCGTCGGGGGGGACTAGCGACTACACCGGGGAGCTGTTTTTT.

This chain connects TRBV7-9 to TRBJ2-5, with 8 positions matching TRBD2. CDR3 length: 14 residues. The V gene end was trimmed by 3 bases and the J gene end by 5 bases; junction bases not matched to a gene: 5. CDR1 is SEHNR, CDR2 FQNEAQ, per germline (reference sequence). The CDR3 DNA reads TGTGCCAGCAGCTTCGGCGGGGGGAAGGAGACCCAGTACTTC. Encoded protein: CASSFGGGKETQYF.

The CDR3 loop reads CATSDLSGTDTQYF. Written as DNA, the CDR3 is TGTGCCACCAGTGATTTGAGCGGTACAGATACGCAGTATTTT. The chain links TRBV24-1 to TRBJ2-3, with D perhaps matching TRBD2 (5 bases). Trimming took off 0 bases at V and 3 bases at J, with 6 bases between the two ends. In germline, CDR1 is KGHDR, CDR2 SFDVKD. This CDR3 has 14 amino acids.

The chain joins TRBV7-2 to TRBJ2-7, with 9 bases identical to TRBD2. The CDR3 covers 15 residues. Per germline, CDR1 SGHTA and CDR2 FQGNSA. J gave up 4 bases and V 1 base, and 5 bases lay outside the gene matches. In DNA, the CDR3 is TGTGCCAGCAGCTTAGTTTGGCGGGAGGGATACGAGCAGTACTTC. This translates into CASSLVWREGYEQYF.

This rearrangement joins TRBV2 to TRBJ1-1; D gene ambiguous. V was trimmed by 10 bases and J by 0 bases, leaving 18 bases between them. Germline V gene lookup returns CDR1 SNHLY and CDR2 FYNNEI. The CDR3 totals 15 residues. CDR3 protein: CAISPDLSMNTEAFF. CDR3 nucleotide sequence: TGTGCCATCTCACCGGATCTCTCTATGAACACTGAAGCTTTCTTT.

CDR3 protein: CASSSRPGSYEQYF. The CDR3, as DNA: TGCGCCAGCAGCTCCCGCCCGGGGTCCTACGAGCAGTACTTC. This rearrangement joins TRBV5-1 to TRBJ2-7; D is possibly TRBD2 (5 bases). Germline V gives CDR1 SGHRS, CDR2 YFSETQ. V was cut by 3 bases and J by 1 base, with 11 bases left in between. The CDR3 consists of 14 residues.

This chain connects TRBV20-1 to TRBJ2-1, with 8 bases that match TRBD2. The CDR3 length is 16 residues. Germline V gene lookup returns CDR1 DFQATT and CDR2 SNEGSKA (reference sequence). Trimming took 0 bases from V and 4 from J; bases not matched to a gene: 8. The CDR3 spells CSARDTAGVSYNEQFF. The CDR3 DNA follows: TGCAGTGCTAGAGACACAGCGGGAGTCAGTTACAATGAGCAGTTCTTC.

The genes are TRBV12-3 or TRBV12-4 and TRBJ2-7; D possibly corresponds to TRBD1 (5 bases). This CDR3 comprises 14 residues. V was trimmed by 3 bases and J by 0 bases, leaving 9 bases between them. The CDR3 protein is CASSLGRSSYEQYF. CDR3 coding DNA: TGTGCCAGCAGTTTGGGGCGCAGCTCCTACGAGCAGTACTTC.

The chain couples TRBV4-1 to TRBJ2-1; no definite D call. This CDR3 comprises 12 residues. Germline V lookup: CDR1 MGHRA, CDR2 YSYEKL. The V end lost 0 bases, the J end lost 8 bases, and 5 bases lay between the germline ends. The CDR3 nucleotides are TGCGCCAGCAGCCAAGATTTCGATGAGCAGTTCTTC. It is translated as CASSQDFDEQFF.

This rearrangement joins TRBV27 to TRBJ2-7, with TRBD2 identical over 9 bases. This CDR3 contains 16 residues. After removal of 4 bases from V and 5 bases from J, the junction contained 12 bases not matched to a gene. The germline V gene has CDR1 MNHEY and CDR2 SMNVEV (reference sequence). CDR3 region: CASSWSGGRVFNEQYF. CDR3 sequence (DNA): TGTGCCAGCAGTTGGAGTGGCGGGAGGGTCTTTAACGAGCAGTACTTC.

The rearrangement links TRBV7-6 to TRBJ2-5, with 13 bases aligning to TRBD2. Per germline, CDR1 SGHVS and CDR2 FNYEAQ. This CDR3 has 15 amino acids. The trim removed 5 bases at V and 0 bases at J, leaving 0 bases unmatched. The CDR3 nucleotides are TGTGCCAGCAGCGGGACTAGCGGGGACCAAGAGACCCAGTACTTC. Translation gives CASSGTSGDQETQYF.

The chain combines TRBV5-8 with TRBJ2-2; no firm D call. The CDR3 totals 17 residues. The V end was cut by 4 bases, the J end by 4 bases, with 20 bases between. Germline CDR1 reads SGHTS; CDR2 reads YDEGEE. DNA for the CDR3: TGTGCCAGCAGCGGAATGGTCCCATCCTGGGGCACCGGGGAGCTGTTTTTT. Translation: CASSGMVPSWGTGELFF.

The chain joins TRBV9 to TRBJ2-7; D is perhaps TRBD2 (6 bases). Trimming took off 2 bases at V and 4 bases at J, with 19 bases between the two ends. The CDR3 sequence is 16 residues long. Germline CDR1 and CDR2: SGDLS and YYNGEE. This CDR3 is CASSVDRDSGGYEQYF. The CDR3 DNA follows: TGTGCCAGCAGCGTCGACCGGGACTCCGGAGGGTACGAGCAGTACTTC. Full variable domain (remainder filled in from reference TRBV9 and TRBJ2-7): DSGVTQTPKHLITATGQRVTLRCSPRSGDLSVYWYQQSLDQGLQFLIQYYNGEERAKGNILERFSAQQFPDLHSELNLSSLELGDSALYFCASSVDRDSGGYEQYFGPGTRLTVT.

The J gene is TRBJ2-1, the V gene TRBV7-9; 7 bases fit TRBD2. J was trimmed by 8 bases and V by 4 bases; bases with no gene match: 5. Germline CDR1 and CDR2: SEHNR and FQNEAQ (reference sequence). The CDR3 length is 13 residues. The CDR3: CASSSLGGDEQFF. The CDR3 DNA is TGTGCCAGCAGCTCACTGGGGGGGGATGAGCAGTTCTTC. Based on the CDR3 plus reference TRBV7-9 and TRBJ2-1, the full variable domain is DTGVSQNPRHKITKRGQNVTFRCDPISEHNRLYWYRQTLGQGPEFLTYFQNEAQLEKSRLLSDRFSAERPKGSFSTLEIQRTEQGDSAMYLCASSSLGGDEQFFGPGTRLTVL.

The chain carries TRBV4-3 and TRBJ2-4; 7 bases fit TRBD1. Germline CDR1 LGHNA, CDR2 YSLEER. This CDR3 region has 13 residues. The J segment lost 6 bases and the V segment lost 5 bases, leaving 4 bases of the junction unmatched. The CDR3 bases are TGCGCCAGCAGCACAGGGGCCTCAAACATTCAGTACTTC. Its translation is CASSTGASNIQYF.

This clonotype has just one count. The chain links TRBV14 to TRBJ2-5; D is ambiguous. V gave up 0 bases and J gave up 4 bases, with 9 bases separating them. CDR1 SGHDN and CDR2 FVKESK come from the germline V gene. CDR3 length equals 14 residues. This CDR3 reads CASSQDGLRETQYF. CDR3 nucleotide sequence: TGTGCCAGCAGCCAAGATGGGCTTAGAGAGACCCAGTACTTC.

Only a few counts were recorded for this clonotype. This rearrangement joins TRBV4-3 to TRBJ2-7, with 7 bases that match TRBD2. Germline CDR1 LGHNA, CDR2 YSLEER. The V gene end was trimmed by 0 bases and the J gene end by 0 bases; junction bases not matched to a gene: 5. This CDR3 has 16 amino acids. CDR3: CASSQDYAGDSYEQYF. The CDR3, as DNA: TGCGCCAGCAGCCAAGATTACGCGGGAGACTCCTACGAGCAGTACTTC.

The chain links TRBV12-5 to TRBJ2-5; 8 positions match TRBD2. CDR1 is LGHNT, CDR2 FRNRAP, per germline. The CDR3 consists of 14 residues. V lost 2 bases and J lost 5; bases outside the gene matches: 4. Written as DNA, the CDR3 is TGTGCTAGTGGTTTGAGCCTAGCGGGCGAGACCCAGTACTTC. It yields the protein CASGLSLAGETQYF.

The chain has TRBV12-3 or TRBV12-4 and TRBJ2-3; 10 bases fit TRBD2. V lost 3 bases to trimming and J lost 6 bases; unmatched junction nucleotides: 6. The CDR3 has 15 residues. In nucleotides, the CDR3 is TGTGCCAGCAGTTTCCCGGGACTAGCGAAGGATACGCAGTATTTT. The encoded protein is CASSFPGLAKDTQYF.

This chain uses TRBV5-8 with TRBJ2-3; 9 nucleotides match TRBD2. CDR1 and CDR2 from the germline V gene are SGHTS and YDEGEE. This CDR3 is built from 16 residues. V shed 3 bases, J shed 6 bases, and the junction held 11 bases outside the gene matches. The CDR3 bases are TGTGCCAGCAGCTCTGATTTAGCGGGAGCGGGGGATACGCAGTATTTT. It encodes CASSSDLAGAGDTQYF.

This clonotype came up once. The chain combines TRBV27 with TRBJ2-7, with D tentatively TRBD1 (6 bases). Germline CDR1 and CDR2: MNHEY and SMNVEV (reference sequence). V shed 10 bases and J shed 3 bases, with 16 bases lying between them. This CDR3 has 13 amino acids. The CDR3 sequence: CATRLGQSYEQYF. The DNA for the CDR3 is TGTGCCACTCGTCTCGGACAGAGCTACGAGCAGTACTTC.

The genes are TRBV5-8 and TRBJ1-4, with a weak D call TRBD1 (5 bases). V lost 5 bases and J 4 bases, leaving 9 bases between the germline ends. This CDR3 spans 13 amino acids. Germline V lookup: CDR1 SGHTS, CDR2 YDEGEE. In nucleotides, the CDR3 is TGTGCCAGCAGTGGGACTGTTAATGAAAAACTGTTTTTT. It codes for CASSGTVNEKLFF.

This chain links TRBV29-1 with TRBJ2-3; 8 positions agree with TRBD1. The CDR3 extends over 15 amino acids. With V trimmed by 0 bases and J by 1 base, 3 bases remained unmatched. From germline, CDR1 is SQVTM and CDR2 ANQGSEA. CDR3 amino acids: CSVEDPGQGTDTQYF. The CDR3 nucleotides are TGCAGCGTTGAAGATCCGGGACAGGGCACAGATACGCAGTATTTT.

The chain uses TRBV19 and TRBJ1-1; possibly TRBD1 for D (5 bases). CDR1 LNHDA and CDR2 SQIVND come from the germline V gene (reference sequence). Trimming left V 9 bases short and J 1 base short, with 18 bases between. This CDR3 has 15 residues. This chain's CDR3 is CASQGFQHPNTEAFF. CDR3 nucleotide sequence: TGTGCCAGCCAGGGCTTTCAGCACCCGAACACTGAAGCTTTCTTT.

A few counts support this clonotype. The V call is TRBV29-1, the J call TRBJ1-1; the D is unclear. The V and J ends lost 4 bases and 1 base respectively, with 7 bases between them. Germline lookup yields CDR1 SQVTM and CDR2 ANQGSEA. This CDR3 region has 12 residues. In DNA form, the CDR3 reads TGCAGCGTTGTTCGGGAGAACACTGAAGCTTTCTTT. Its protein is CSVVRENTEAFF.

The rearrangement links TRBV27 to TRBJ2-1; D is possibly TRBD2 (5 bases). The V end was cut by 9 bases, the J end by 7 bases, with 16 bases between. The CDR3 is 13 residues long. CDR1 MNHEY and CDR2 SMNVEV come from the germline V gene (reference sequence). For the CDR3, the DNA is TGTGCCAGACCAGGACTTGCGAAGAATGAGCAGTTCTTC. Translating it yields CARPGLAKNEQFF.